These 21 T cell receptor beta chains were sequenced from one sample in a study of glioma-infiltrating T cells after dendritic cell vaccination. Repertoires were generated with immunoSEQ multiplex PCR, while TCRdb's copy carries only in-frame clones and drops some. The sample holds under 70,000 clones, roughly four fifths seen once. Here the sequenced sample was blood, taken before dendritic cell vaccination. Source of these receptors: a human donor with glioblastoma.

J is TRBJ1-2 and V is TRBV5-5, with 11 bases identical to TRBD1. This CDR3 spans 14 amino acids. The J segment lost 6 bases and the V segment lost 5 bases, leaving 6 bases of the junction unmatched. Germline V lookup: CDR1 SGHKS, CDR2 YYEKEE (reference sequence). CDR3 coding DNA: TGTGCCAGCAGACAGGGGACAGGGGGAGATGGCTACACCTTC. It specifies CASRQGTGGDGYTF.

The J gene is TRBJ2-3, the V gene TRBV10-1; D not resolved. The CDR3 is made up of 14 amino acids. The V end lost 4 bases, the J end lost 5 bases, and 13 bases lay between the germline ends. The germline V gene has CDR1 WNHNN and CDR2 SYGVQD (reference sequence). In DNA form, the CDR3 reads TGCGCCAGCAGTGTGGAGACCACGGGAGATACGCAGTATTTT. Translated, it gives CASSVETTGDTQYF.

This clone was found once. The CDR3 DNA is TGTGCCAGCAGTACCGGGACAGCCCCCTACGAGCAGTACTTC. It codes for CASSTGTAPYEQYF. The rearrangement joins TRBV27 to TRBJ2-7, with 7 bases lining up with TRBD1. Looked up from germline, CDR1 is MNHEY and CDR2 is SMNVEV (reference sequence). Trimming took 5 bases from V and 2 from J; bases not matched to a gene: 6. CDR3 length equals 14 residues.

V usage is TRBV5-1 and J usage is TRBJ2-5; a weak D match, TRBD2 (5 bases). The CDR3 extends over 15 amino acids. Trimming pared 5 bases from V and 5 bases from J, leaving 19 bases between. The V gene's germline CDR1 is SGHRS and CDR2 YFSETQ. The CDR3 DNA is TGCGCCAGCAGGAGGGATTGGGGTCGAGTTGAGACCCAGTACTTC. Its translation: CASRRDWGRVETQYF.

The chain is built from TRBV11-2 and TRBJ2-7; 9 bases map to TRBD1. The CDR3 consists of 15 residues. CDR1 is SGHAT, CDR2 FQNNGV, per germline. J was trimmed by 0 bases and V by 5 bases; bases with no gene match: 5. This CDR3 is CASSPGQGSSYEQYF. The CDR3 DNA reads as TGTGCCAGCAGCCCGGGACAGGGCAGCTCCTACGAGCAGTACTTC.

This chain connects TRBV7-2 to TRBJ2-5; 8 bases fit TRBD2. This CDR3 is built from 14 residues. Unmatched junction bases numbered 8, after V lost 7 bases and J lost 4 bases. CDR1 and CDR2 from the germline V gene are SGHTA and FQGNSA. Here the CDR3 reads CASTPGGVGETQYF. The CDR3 nucleotides read TGTGCCAGCACCCCCGGGGGGGTAGGAGAGACCCAGTACTTC.

This clone is a singleton in its sample. The chain couples TRBV25-1 to TRBJ2-3, with TRBD1 matching over 9 bases. After removal of 5 bases from V and 2 bases from J, the junction contained 8 bases not matched to a gene. The CDR3 extends over 16 amino acids. Per germline, CDR1 MGHDK and CDR2 SYGVNS. The CDR3 DNA is TGTGCCAGCAGTCCAGGGCGGACAGGGGTCACAGATACGCAGTATTTT. It translates to CASSPGRTGVTDTQYF.

The rearrangement uses TRBV7-2 and TRBJ1-5; 7 nucleotides match TRBD1. The CDR3 contains 16 residues. Per the germline V gene, CDR1 is SGHTA and CDR2 is FQGNSA. The ends lost 4 bases at V and 0 bases at J; junction bases unmatched: 6. CDR3 protein: CASSSWTGDSNQPQHF. Here the CDR3 DNA reads TGTGCCAGCAGCTCCTGGACAGGAGATAGCAATCAGCCCCAGCATTTT.

The chain recombines TRBV10-3 with TRBJ2-3; unclear D gene. Germline CDR1 is ENHRY and CDR2 is SYGVKD. V shed 2 bases and J shed 2 bases, with 2 bases lying between them. This CDR3 region has 12 residues. The CDR3 sequence is CAISEHTDTQYF. CDR3 nucleotide sequence: TGTGCCATCAGTGAGCACACAGATACGCAGTATTTT.

The gene calls are TRBV2 and TRBJ2-1; 10 bases fit TRBD2. CDR3 length: 16 residues. Germline loops: CDR1 SNHLY, CDR2 FYNNEI. Trimming at V came to 4 bases and at J to 6 bases, leaving 9 bases not matched to a gene. The CDR3 coding sequence is TGTGCCAGCAGTGCCTGGGCTAGCGGGGGCCTCAATGAGCAGTTCTTC. This translates into CASSAWASGGLNEQFF.

This clone was seen once. This chain joins TRBV5-1 and TRBJ2-1, with a tentative D call TRBD1 (5 bases). This CDR3 has 16 amino acids. V shed 1 base and J shed 1 base, with 12 bases lying between them. Germline values: CDR1 SGHRS, CDR2 YFSETQ. The chain's CDR3 is CASSLQGGISYNEQFF. The CDR3 coding sequence is TGCGCCAGCAGCTTGCAGGGTGGAATTTCCTACAATGAGCAGTTCTTC. The full variable domain, completed using reference TRBV5-1 and TRBJ2-1, is KAGVTQTPRYLIKTRGQQVTLSCSPISGHRSVSWYQQTPGQGLQFLFEYFSETQRNKGNFPGRFSGRQFSNSRSEMNVSTLELGDSALYLCASSLQGGISYNEQFFGPGTRLTVL.

J is TRBJ2-5 and V is TRBV18; 8 positions match TRBD1. V trimming: 3 bases; J trimming: 5 bases; junction bases outside the gene matches: 5. The CDR3 sequence is 14 residues long. Per the germline V gene, CDR1 is KGHSH and CDR2 is LQKENI. CDR3 sequence reads: CASSPGQGRETQYF. CDR3 DNA sequence: TGTGCCAGCTCACCCGGACAGGGAAGGGAGACCCAGTACTTC.

The chain carries TRBV7-8 and TRBJ1-1, with D hard to call. Trimming removed 1 base from V and 4 bases from J, with 13 bases in between. There are 15 residues in the CDR3. CDR1 is SGHVS, CDR2 FQNEAQ, per germline. CDR3 protein: CASSLELAGSTEAFF. CDR3 DNA sequence: TGTGCCAGCAGCTTAGAGCTGGCGGGGAGCACTGAAGCTTTCTTT.

This chain joins TRBV18 and TRBJ2-5, with TRBD2 as a possible D gene (6 bases). This CDR3 spans 13 amino acids. V gave up 5 bases and J gave up 1 base, with 8 bases separating them. Germline lookup yields CDR1 KGHSH and CDR2 LQKENI. In DNA form, the CDR3 reads TGTGCCAGCTCATCGGGACTCCAAGAGACCCAGTACTTC. Its translation: CASSSGLQETQYF. Variable domain in full (rest from reference TRBV18 and TRBJ2-5): NAGVMQNPRHLVRRRGQEARLRCSPMKGHSHVYWYRQLPEEGLKFMVYLQKENIIDESGMPKERFSAEFPKEGPSILRIQQVVRGDSAAYFCASSSGLQETQYFGPGTRLLVL.

This clone showed up just once. The CDR3 sequence is CATSRGSGGPRAQYF. The CDR3 coding sequence is TGTGCCACCAGCAGAGGTAGCGGGGGGCCAAGGGCCCAGTACTTC. This chain joins TRBV15 and TRBJ2-5; 10 bases align to TRBD2. The germline CDR1 and CDR2 sequences are LNHNV and YYDKDF (reference sequence). The CDR3 has 15 amino acids. The trim removed 1 base at V and 9 bases at J, leaving 8 bases unmatched. Full variable domain (missing parts from reference TRBV15 and TRBJ2-5): DAMVIQNPRYQVTQFGKPVTLSCSQTLNHNVMYWYQQKSSQAPKLLFHYYDKDFNNEADTPDNFQSRRPNTSFCFLDIRSPGLGDTAMYLCATSRGSGGPRAQYFGPGTRLLVL.

The rearrangement joins TRBV11-3 to TRBJ2-2, with D tentatively TRBD1 (6 bases). V was shortened by 0 bases and J by 2 bases, with 7 bases between the two germline ends. Germline CDR1 is SGHNT and CDR2 is YENEEA. The CDR3 contains 15 residues. The CDR3 reads CASSLEGGNTGELFF. DNA for the CDR3: TGTGCCAGCAGCTTAGAAGGGGGTAACACCGGGGAGCTGTTTTTT.

The V and J genes are TRBV7-6 and TRBJ1-2, with D possibly matching TRBD1 (6 bases). Germline CDR1 is SGHVS and CDR2 is FNYEAQ. With 1 base removed from V and 7 bases from J, the gap between germline ends came to 16 bases. This CDR3 region has 15 residues. The CDR3, as DNA: TGTGCCAGCAGCTTAGGCGTCATGGGCAGGGGTGGCTACACCTTC. Translating gives CASSLGVMGRGGYTF.

V is TRBV9 and J is TRBJ1-1, with 9 bases matching TRBD1. After removal of 3 bases from V and 6 bases from J, the junction contained 9 bases not matched to a gene. The germline CDR1 and CDR2 sequences are SGDLS and YYNGEE. The CDR3 spans 15 residues. The CDR3 protein is CASSALQGANAEAFF. DNA for the CDR3: TGTGCCAGCAGCGCATTACAGGGGGCTAACGCTGAAGCTTTCTTT.

The J gene is TRBJ1-5, the V gene TRBV2; D is perhaps TRBD1 (6 bases). Germline-derived CDR1 and CDR2 are SNHLY and FYNNEI. This CDR3 region has 13 residues. V dropped 7 bases and J dropped 6 bases, with 13 bases sitting between them. Here the CDR3 reads CASTTGPAQPQHF. The CDR3 DNA is TGTGCCAGCACGACAGGTCCGGCTCAGCCCCAGCATTTT.

The chain links TRBV6-4 to TRBJ2-2, with 7 bases matching TRBD2. The CDR3 covers 14 residues. Germline V gene data show CDR1 as MRHNA and CDR2 as SNTAGT. V lost 6 bases, J lost 1 base, and 2 bases stayed unmatched. CDR3 residues: CASRIAGNTGELFF. In DNA form, the CDR3 reads TGTGCCAGCAGAATAGCGGGGAACACCGGGGAGCTGTTTTTT.

The chain recombines TRBV29-1 with TRBJ2-7; a weak D match, TRBD2 (5 bases). Germline CDR1 reads SQVTM; CDR2 reads ANQGSEA. Deletions cut 7 bases from V and 3 bases from J, with 10 bases between. The CDR3 has 11 residues. In nucleotides, the CDR3 is TGCAGCGCCGCTGGGAGCTACGAGCAGTACTTC. Translation: CSAAGSYEQYF.